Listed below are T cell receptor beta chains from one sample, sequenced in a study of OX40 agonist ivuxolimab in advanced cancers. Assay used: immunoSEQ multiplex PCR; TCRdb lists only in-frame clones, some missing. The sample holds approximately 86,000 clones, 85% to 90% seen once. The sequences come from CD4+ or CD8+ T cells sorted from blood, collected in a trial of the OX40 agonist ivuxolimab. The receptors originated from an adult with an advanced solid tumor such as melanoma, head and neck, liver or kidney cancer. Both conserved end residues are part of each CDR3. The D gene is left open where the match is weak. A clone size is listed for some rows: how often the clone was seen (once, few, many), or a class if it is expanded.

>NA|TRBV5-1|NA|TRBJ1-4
CASSLAPTGGGEKLFF
TGCGCCAGCAGCTTGGCCCCTACAGGAGGTGGCGAAAAACTGTTTTTT
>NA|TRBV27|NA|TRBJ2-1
CASSLVVNEQFF
TGTGCCAGCAGTTTAGTTGTCAATGAGCAGTTCTTC
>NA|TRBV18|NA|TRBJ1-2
CASSPTGINGYTF
TGTGCCAGCTCACCGACAGGAATCAATGGCTACACCTTC
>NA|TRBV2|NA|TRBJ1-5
CASREGPYQPQHF
TGTGCCAGCCGGGAGGGGCCTTATCAGCCCCAGCATTTT
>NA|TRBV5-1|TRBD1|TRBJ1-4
CASSLRALDRANEKLFF
TGCGCCAGCAGCTTGCGAGCTTTGGACAGGGCGAATGAAAAACTGTTTTTT
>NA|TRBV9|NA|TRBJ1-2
CASSVANSYGYTF
TGTGCCAGCAGCGTAGCTAACTCCTATGGCTACACCTTC
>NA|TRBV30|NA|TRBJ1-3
CAWSRTPGNTIYF
TGTGCCTGGAGTAGAACCCCTGGAAACACCATATATTTT
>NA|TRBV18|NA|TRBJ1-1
CASSPTAEGTEAFF
TGTGCCAGCTCACCAACGGCGGAGGGCACTGAAGCTTTCTTT
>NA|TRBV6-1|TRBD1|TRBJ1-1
CASSQYDRETEAFF
TGTGCCAGCAGTCAATATGACAGGGAGACTGAAGCTTTCTTT
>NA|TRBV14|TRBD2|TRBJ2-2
CASSQPRTSLTGELFF
TGTGCCAGCAGCCAACCCCGGACTAGCCTCACCGGGGAGCTGTTTTTT
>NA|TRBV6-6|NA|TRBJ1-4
CASSYSNWGEKLFF
TGTGCCAGCAGTTACTCGAACTGGGGTGAAAAACTGTTTTTT
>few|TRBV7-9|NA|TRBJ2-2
CASDHGELFF
TGTGCCAGCGATCACGGGGAGCTGTTTTTT
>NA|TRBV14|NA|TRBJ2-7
CASSQEVLDEQYF
TGCGCCAGCAGCCAAGAGGTCCTTGACGAGCAGTACTTC
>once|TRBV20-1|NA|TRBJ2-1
CSAKRNEQFF
TGCAGTGCTAAGAGGAATGAGCAGTTCTTC
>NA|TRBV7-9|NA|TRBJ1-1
CASNLGDATHTEAFF
TGTGCCAGCAACTTAGGGGACGCCACGCACACTGAAGCTTTCTTT
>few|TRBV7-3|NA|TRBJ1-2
CASSLDGQGYGYTF
TGTGCCAGCAGCTTAGATGGGCAAGGCTATGGCTACACCTTC
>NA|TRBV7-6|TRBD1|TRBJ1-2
CASSAAGTGISPVHGYTF
TGTGCCAGCAGCGCCGCCGGGACAGGGATCTCCCCCGTCCATGGCTACACCTTC